The T cell receptor beta chain described here comes from a study of blood T cell repertoires in COVID-19. Here immunoSEQ multiplex PCR was the method, and the copy in TCRdb shows in-frame clones only, minus some. The data hold 250,000 to 300,000 clones, with roughly 80% observed a single time. This CDR3 comprises 17 residues. Germline V CDR1 and CDR2: SGHNT, YENEEA. V lost 5 bases and J lost 5; bases outside the gene matches: 10. This TCR was sampled from a man aged 45-65 years who had recovered from COVID-19. The V gene is TRBV11-3, the J gene TRBJ2-5; TRBD2 agrees at 14 bases. The sequencing sample was made of PBMCs or T cells enriched from blood (not recorded which). The CDR3 bases are TGTGCCAGCAGCCCGGGACTAGCGGGAGTGGGGTCCGAGACCCAGTACTTC. Protein product: CASSPGLAGVGSETQYF. Together with reference TRBV11-3 and TRBJ2-5, the CDR3 gives the full variable domain: EAGVVQSPRYKIIEKKQPVAFWCNPISGHNTLYWYLQNLGQGPELLIRYENEEAVDDSQLPKDRFSAERLKGVDSTLKIQPAELGDSAVYLCASSPGLAGVGSETQYFGPGTRLLVL.